Below, 29 T cell receptor beta chains from the same sample are listed, as sequenced in a study of PD-1 blockade in classical Hodgkin lymphoma. Each patient relapsed following autologous stem cell transplantation, and prior brentuximab vedotin exposure differed. Libraries were prepared by immunoSEQ multiplex PCR; TCRdb keeps only in-frame clonotypes and omits some of them. Among 40,000 to 45,000 clones listed, approximately 70% were seen once. The specimen comprised peripheral blood mononuclear cells (PBMCs), sampled before the second cycle of nivolumab. These TCRs come from a human donor with classical Hodgkin lymphoma.

J is TRBJ2-1 and V is TRBV11-2; D is ambiguous. The CDR3 sequence is 11 residues long. V lost 5 bases and J 7 bases, leaving 6 bases between the germline ends. The germline V gene has CDR1 SGHAT and CDR2 FQNNGV. The CDR3, as DNA: TGTGCCAGCAGCCTCACGAATGAGCAGTTCTTC. Translation: CASSLTNEQFF.

V and J are TRBV19 and TRBJ2-7, with D unresolved. Between the trimmed V and J ends, which lost 3 bases and 0 bases, there was a span of 9 bases. The CDR3 is made up of 14 amino acids. CDR1 is LNHDA and CDR2 is SQIVND in the germline V gene (reference sequence). The CDR3 nucleotides are TGTGCCAGTAGTATTCGCCCAACCTCCTACGAGCAGTACTTC. Residues: CASSIRPTSYEQYF.

The gene calls are TRBV7-3 and TRBJ1-6; unclear D gene. Trimming stripped 1 base from V and 9 bases from J, with 10 bases between. The CDR3 contains 14 residues. Per germline, CDR1 SGHTA and CDR2 FQGTGA. CDR3 amino acids: CASSLKGGSSPLHF. Written as DNA, the CDR3 is TGTGCCAGCAGCTTAAAGGGCGGCAGTTCACCCCTCCACTTT. The entire variable domain, with the rest obtained from reference TRBV7-3 and TRBJ1-6, is as follows: GAGVSQTPSNKVTEKGKYVELRCDPISGHTALYWYRQSLGQGPEFLIYFQGTGAADDSGLPNDRFFAVRPEGSVSTLKIQRTERGDSAVYLCASSLKGGSSPLHFGNGTRLTVT.

This clone was recorded a few times. The rearrangement joins TRBV6-5 to TRBJ1-3; 7 bases line up with TRBD1. After removal of 4 bases from V and 3 bases from J, the junction contained 6 bases not matched to a gene. The germline V gene has CDR1 MNHEY and CDR2 SVGAGI. CDR3 length: 15 residues. The CDR3 here is CASSFGGTVGNTIYF. Here the CDR3 DNA reads TGTGCCAGCAGTTTTGGCGGGACAGTTGGAAACACCATATATTTT.

The V and J genes are TRBV6-5 and TRBJ1-1; 7 bases are shared with TRBD1. Losses at the gene ends were 8 bases for V and 12 bases for J; bases not matched to a gene: 9. Germline V gene data show CDR1 as MNHEY and CDR2 as SVGAGI. The CDR3 consists of 11 residues. The CDR3 reads CASYDSTGTFF. Here the CDR3 DNA reads TGTGCCAGCTACGATTCGACAGGGACTTTCTTT.

CDR3 bases: TGTGCCAGTAGGGGGACAGGGGTCTACGAGCAGTACTTC. Residues: CASRGTGVYEQYF. The rearrangement joins TRBV7-9 to TRBJ2-7, with 10 positions matching TRBD1. Germline values: CDR1 SEHNR, CDR2 FQNEAQ (reference sequence). The CDR3 is 13 residues long. Trimming took 9 bases from V and 3 from J; bases not matched to a gene: 5.

V gene TRBV29-1 combines with J gene TRBJ1-2, with D possibly matching TRBD1 (6 bases). Trimming shortened V by 8 bases and J by 7 bases, and 17 bases separated the two germline ends. The germline V gene has CDR1 SQVTM and CDR2 ANQGSEA. This CDR3 is built from 12 residues. The CDR3 reads CSPYEGGGGYTF. CDR3 bases: TGCAGCCCGTATGAGGGGGGAGGTGGCTACACCTTC.

The V and J genes are TRBV21-1 and TRBJ1-5. TRBV21-1 represents a pseudogene. This CDR3 region has 16 residues. In DNA form, the CDR3 reads TGTGCCAGCACCTCACCCAGGAGTGCCTTTAATCAGCCCCAGCATTTT. Its translation: CASTSPRSAFNQPQHF.

CDR3 bases: TGTGCCAGCAGGGACGTAGGGATACACGAGCAGTACTTC. Residues: CASRDVGIHEQYF. The rearrangement links TRBV2 to TRBJ2-7, with no clear D. Germline V gene lookup returns CDR1 SNHLY and CDR2 FYNNEI. The CDR3 has 13 amino acids. Trimming shortened V by 6 bases and J by 5 bases, and 14 bases separated the two germline ends.

This clone was observed a handful of times. CDR3 in amino acids: CASSYFGAGDEKLFF. CDR3 in DNA: TGTGCCAGCAGTTACTTCGGGGCAGGGGATGAAAAACTGTTTTTT. This chain links TRBV6-5 with TRBJ1-4, with D perhaps TRBD1 (6 bases). The germline V and J ends were trimmed by 1 base and 6 bases, with 12 bases remaining between them. CDR3 length: 15 residues. Germline assignment: CDR1 MNHEY and CDR2 SVGAGI.

The chain employs TRBV2 and TRBJ1-1; TRBD1 matches 8 bases. With 6 bases clipped from V and 5 bases from J, the junction kept 11 bases outside the gene matches. The CDR3 has 15 amino acids. Germline V gives CDR1 SNHLY, CDR2 FYNNEI. The CDR3 coding sequence is TGTGCCAGCAGGCGTGTTGCAGGGGGCCTGACTGAAGCTTTCTTT. Protein: CASRRVAGGLTEAFF.

The V call is TRBV29-1, the J call TRBJ2-1; D uncertain. The V and J ends lost 3 bases and 0 bases respectively, with 15 bases between them. The CDR3 length is 16 residues. Germline CDR1 is SQVTM and CDR2 is ANQGSEA. The CDR3 loop reads CSVDGLQASSYNEQFF. Here the CDR3 DNA reads TGCAGCGTTGACGGTCTCCAGGCCAGCTCCTACAATGAGCAGTTCTTC.

The chain combines TRBV10-3 with TRBJ2-7; D remains unclear. The germline V and J ends were trimmed by 6 bases and 0 bases, with 6 bases remaining between them. Germline CDR1 ENHRY, CDR2 SYGVKD. This CDR3 contains 12 residues. CDR3 residues: CAISPVSYEQYF. The CDR3 DNA reads as TGTGCCATCAGCCCGGTCTCCTACGAGCAGTACTTC.

V is TRBV27 and J is TRBJ2-7; 8 bases map to TRBD2. The CDR3 covers 14 residues. Germline values: CDR1 MNHEY, CDR2 SMNVEV (reference sequence). Unmatched junction bases numbered 9, after V lost 8 bases and J lost 3 bases. The CDR3 sequence: CASRRAGEIYEQYF. The CDR3 bases are TGTGCCAGCCGTCGAGCGGGAGAAATCTACGAGCAGTACTTC.

Only a few counts were recorded for this clone. The chain carries TRBV10-3 and TRBJ1-2, with 9 bases aligning to TRBD1. This CDR3 is 12 amino acids long. The germline gives CDR1 ENHRY, CDR2 SYGVKD. With V trimmed by 6 bases and J by 6 bases, 2 bases remained unmatched. The CDR3 sequence: CAIRGTGNGYTF. CDR3 bases: TGTGCCATCAGAGGGACAGGGAATGGCTACACCTTC.

V gene TRBV12-5 combines with J gene TRBJ2-1; weak D call: TRBD2 (5 bases). The CDR3 is 13 amino acids. V was clipped by 6 bases and J by 0 bases, with 6 bases between them. Germline-derived CDR1 and CDR2 are LGHNT and FRNRAP. This CDR3 is CASGGSSYNEQFF. DNA for the CDR3: TGTGCTAGTGGGGGGAGCTCCTACAATGAGCAGTTCTTC. Combining the CDR3 with reference TRBV12-5 and TRBJ2-1 gives the whole variable domain DARVTQTPRHKVTEMGQEVTMRCQPILGHNTVFWYRQTMMQGLELLAYFRNRAPLDDSGMPKDRFSAEMPDATLATLKIQPSEPRDSAVYFCASGGSSYNEQFFGPGTRLTVL.

The chain recombines TRBV19 with TRBJ2-2; 12 positions agree with TRBD2. The CDR3 runs to 17 residues. Germline CDR1 and CDR2: LNHDA and SQIVND (reference sequence). J was trimmed by 6 bases and V by 2 bases; bases with no gene match: 7. The chain's CDR3 is CASSIRGASGRAGELFF. In nucleotides, the CDR3 is TGTGCCAGTAGTATAAGGGGCGCTAGCGGGAGGGCCGGGGAGCTGTTTTTT.

As DNA, the CDR3 is TGTGCCATCAGTGAGGACAAAGGGAGCTATGGCTACACCTTC. As protein: CAISEDKGSYGYTF. This chain uses TRBV10-3 with TRBJ1-2; D not certain. The germline gives CDR1 ENHRY, CDR2 SYGVKD. The V and J ends lost 2 bases and 4 bases respectively, with 11 bases between them. This CDR3 is 14 amino acids long.

There are a few counts of this clone. The rearrangement joins TRBV30 to TRBJ1-1; possibly TRBD1 for D (5 bases). The CDR3 sequence is 13 residues long. Trimming removed 5 bases at V and 1 base at J, with 11 bases between. CDR1 and CDR2 from the germline V gene are GTSNPN and SVGIG (reference sequence). Here the CDR3 DNA reads TGTGCCTGGGCCCTCGACAGGAACACTGAAGCTTTCTTT. Translation gives CAWALDRNTEAFF.

This clone was observed once. The chain recombines TRBV6-5 with TRBJ1-2; D ambiguous. The CDR3 has 12 amino acids. Trimming removed 2 bases at V and 8 bases at J, with 9 bases between. CDR1 is MNHEY and CDR2 is SVGAGI in the germline V gene. The CDR3 DNA follows: TGTGCCAGCAGTTACCGGGGAGGAGGCTACACCTTC. Residues: CASSYRGGGYTF.

The J gene is TRBJ1-1, the V gene TRBV19, with D unresolved. Between the trimmed V and J ends, which lost 3 bases and 4 bases, there was a span of 9 bases. Germline values: CDR1 LNHDA, CDR2 SQIVND (reference sequence). The CDR3 extends over 13 amino acids. The CDR3: CASSMRGGTEAFF. The CDR3 coding sequence is TGTGCCAGTAGTATGCGGGGAGGCACTGAAGCTTTCTTT.

The V and J genes are TRBV19 and TRBJ1-5; D may be TRBD1 (6 bases). This CDR3 is 15 amino acids long. The V and J ends lost 4 bases and 0 bases respectively, with 10 bases between them. From germline, CDR1 is LNHDA and CDR2 SQIVND (reference sequence). CDR3 bases: TGTGCCAGTAGTACCGGGACAACTAGCAATCAGCCCCAGCATTTT. Protein sequence: CASSTGTTSNQPQHF.

The chain carries TRBV21-1 and TRBJ1-6; TRBD1 reflects the table's D call only, with no check against the DNA. TRBV21-1 is labeled a pseudogene. The CDR3 covers 18 residues. The CDR3 DNA reads as TGTGCCAGCAGCAAAGAATGTCAAGACAGGGAAAGGAGTTCACCCCTCCACTTT. This translates into CASSKECQDRERSSPLHF.

This clone was observed a single time. This sequence joins TRBV6-6 and TRBJ2-2; D not certain. Trimming left V 3 bases short and J 4 bases short, with 6 bases between. Germline V gene sequence: CDR1 MNHNY, CDR2 SVGAGI (reference sequence). This CDR3 spans 13 amino acids. CDR3 sequence reads: CASSYYGTGELFF. The CDR3 coding sequence is TGTGCCAGCAGTTATTACGGCACCGGGGAGCTGTTTTTT.

The genes are TRBV7-8 and TRBJ2-7; 9 bases line up with TRBD1. From germline, CDR1 is SGHVS and CDR2 FQNEAQ. With V trimmed by 4 bases and J by 4 bases, 8 bases remained unmatched. The CDR3 consists of 15 residues. Here the CDR3 DNA reads TGTGCCAGCAGCTCTTACCCGGGACAGGGTTACGAGCAGTACTTC. Translating it yields CASSSYPGQGYEQYF. Full variable domain (outside the CDR3, taken from reference TRBV7-8 and TRBJ2-7): GAGVSQSPRYKVAKRGQDVALRCDPISGHVSLFWYQQALGQGPEFLTYFQNEAQLDKSGLPSDRFFAERPEGSVSTLKIQRTQQEDSAVYLCASSSYPGQGYEQYFGPGTRLTVT.

The V and J genes are TRBV5-4 and TRBJ1-2, with 11 bases aligning to TRBD1. This CDR3 is 13 amino acids long. Germline assignment: CDR1 SGHNT and CDR2 YYREEE (reference sequence). After removal of 5 bases from V and 8 bases from J, the junction contained 5 bases not matched to a gene. This chain's CDR3 is CASRPGTGGGYTF. Here the CDR3 DNA reads TGTGCCAGCAGACCCGGGACAGGGGGAGGCTACACCTTC.

V is TRBV27 and J is TRBJ1-5, with 9 bases that match TRBD1. The CDR3 sequence is 16 residues long. Germline CDR1 reads MNHEY; CDR2 reads SMNVEV (reference sequence). V lost 2 bases to trimming and J lost 9 bases; unmatched junction nucleotides: 11. CDR3 protein: CASSLLGGTGQRPQHF. CDR3 bases: TGTGCCAGCAGTTTACTTGGCGGGACAGGGCAACGGCCCCAGCATTTT.

The chain is built from TRBV6-1 and TRBJ1-5; D ambiguous. This CDR3 contains 15 residues. V was cut by 2 bases and J by 3 bases, with 11 bases left in between. Germline CDR1 and CDR2: MNHNS and SASEGT. CDR3 sequence: CASSEFVADNQPQHF. CDR3 DNA: TGTGCCAGCAGTGAATTTGTGGCGGACAATCAGCCCCAGCATTTT.

The table lists this clone with a count of one. The rearrangement uses TRBV9 and TRBJ2-7; 11 bases are a match to TRBD2. The trim removed 4 bases at V and 5 bases at J, leaving 2 bases unmatched. The CDR3 runs to 13 residues. The germline V gene has CDR1 SGDLS and CDR2 YYNGEE. CDR3 nucleotides: TGTGCCAGCAGCCTTAGCGGGAGGGACGAGCAGTACTTC. It translates to CASSLSGRDEQYF.